The rows below give T cell receptor beta chains drawn from one sample of a study of T-cell memory formation after mild COVID-19. One entry per CDR3 protein, called by TCRdb with MiXCR from the 5' RACE reads. The sample yields approximately 400,000 distinct CDR3 sequences, approximately 18% seen once. The sample comprised PBMCs or a T cell subset sorted from them (not recorded which). The receptors derive from a man aged 18 to 30 who had mild COVID-19 (a few samples of this study predate the infection). Cell type and time point are not known. Each CDR3 is given with its conserved first and last residue. A D gene is named only where the DNA matches it firmly.

CDR3: CASSYDTGGSSGANVLTF; J: TRBJ2-6; V: TRBV6-5; length: 18; D: TRBD2
CDR3: CASSHPTGGIDEQFF; J: TRBJ2-1; V: TRBV3-1; length: 15; D: TRBD2
CDR3: CASSKKREYQETQYF; J: TRBJ2-5; V: TRBV7-9; length: 15; D: TRBD2
CDR3: CASSWDTSGNTIYF; J: TRBJ1-3; V: TRBV12-3/TRBV12-4; length: 14; D: NA
CDR3: CASSYSIDRGRGNYGYTF; J: TRBJ1-2; V: TRBV6-5; length: 18; D: TRBD1
CDR3: CASSPPGLGETQYF; J: TRBJ2-5; V: TRBV18; length: 14; D: NA
CDR3: CASRTWGTDTQYF; J: TRBJ2-3; V: TRBV2; length: 13; D: NA
CDR3: CASSQGVTSGNTIYF; J: TRBJ1-3; V: TRBV4-3; length: 15; D: NA
CDR3: CASRQGGLQTQYF; J: TRBJ2-5; V: TRBV12-3/TRBV12-4; length: 13; D: NA
CDR3: CASSEQGGSGNTIYF; J: TRBJ1-3; V: TRBV9; length: 15; D: TRBD1
CDR3: CASSISSSGTQYF; J: TRBJ2-5; V: TRBV5-1; length: 13; D: NA
CDR3: CSGGRRNTEAFF; J: TRBJ1-1; V: TRBV29-1; length: 12; D: NA
CDR3: CASSFTSAYEQFF; J: TRBJ2-1; V: TRBV7-6; length: 13; D: TRBD2
CDR3: CASSQLGERGQETQYF; J: TRBJ2-5; V: TRBV3-1; length: 16; D: TRBD2
CDR3: CSVGYREQPQHF; J: TRBJ1-5; V: TRBV29-1; length: 12; D: NA
CDR3: CASRNSYEQYF; J: TRBJ2-7; V: TRBV5-1; length: 11; D: NA
CDR3: CASSQDLAGGHTDTQYF; J: TRBJ2-3; V: TRBV3-1; length: 17; D: TRBD2
CDR3: CASKSRTGTGEIMDTEAFF; J: TRBJ1-1; V: TRBV5-1; length: 19; D: TRBD1
CDR3: CASSQTLADQETQYF; J: TRBJ2-5; V: TRBV9; length: 15; D: TRBD2
CDR3: CSVGNLAEAFF; J: TRBJ1-1; V: TRBV29-1; length: 11; D: NA
CDR3: CASSLLLGKETEAFF; J: TRBJ1-1; V: TRBV5-1; length: 15; D: NA
CDR3: CASSNDRFTEAFF; J: TRBJ1-1; V: TRBV5-1; length: 13; D: NA
CDR3: CASSLAVAGELFF; J: TRBJ2-2; V: TRBV7-2; length: 13; D: NA
CDR3: CASRRAGGTYNEQFF; J: TRBJ2-1; V: TRBV4-1; length: 15; D: TRBD2
CDR3: CASSLAITRLRGDGYTF; J: TRBJ1-2; V: TRBV5-1; length: 17; D: NA
CDR3: CASSLVGTEAFF; J: TRBJ1-1; V: TRBV3-1; length: 12; D: NA
CDR3: CASSIGGRYEKLFF; J: TRBJ1-4; V: TRBV28; length: 14; D: NA
CDR3: CASSLGTTDTGELFF; J: TRBJ2-2; V: TRBV7-6; length: 15; D: NA
CDR3: CASTGQGYEQYF; J: TRBJ2-7; V: TRBV28; length: 12; D: TRBD1
CDR3: CASSLREPGETQYF; J: TRBJ2-5; V: TRBV27; length: 14; D: NA
CDR3: CASSQTGAGVNTEAFF; J: TRBJ1-1; V: TRBV7-2; length: 16; D: TRBD1
CDR3: CASSAFTGLTGYGYTF; J: TRBJ1-2; V: TRBV9; length: 16; D: NA
CDR3: CASSPPTVNYGYTF; J: TRBJ1-2; V: TRBV18; length: 14; D: NA
CDR3: CASSYAHRGNEQFF; J: TRBJ2-1; V: TRBV6-5; length: 14; D: TRBD1
CDR3: CASSSARQGHTDTQYF; J: TRBJ2-3; V: TRBV18; length: 16; D: TRBD1
CDR3: CASSFSSGTDTLEAFF; J: TRBJ1-1; V: TRBV5-1; length: 16; D: TRBD1
CDR3: CASSLKQGTSQYF; J: TRBJ2-5; V: TRBV12-3/TRBV12-4; length: 13; D: NA
CDR3: CASSYRPGTSVYEQYF; J: TRBJ2-7; V: TRBV6-2/TRBV6-3; length: 16; D: TRBD2
CDR3: CATSDSRGGGNTIYF; J: TRBJ1-3; V: TRBV24-1; length: 15; D: NA
CDR3: CASSTGTNNEAFF; J: TRBJ1-1; V: TRBV7-8; length: 13; D: NA
CDR3: CASSQETPDSSGNTIYF; J: TRBJ1-3; V: TRBV4-1; length: 17; D: NA
CDR3: CASRSQGATGNTIYF; J: TRBJ1-3; V: TRBV6-5; length: 15; D: TRBD1
CDR3: CASGLPYDYGYTF; J: TRBJ1-2; V: TRBV12-3/TRBV12-4; length: 13; D: NA
CDR3: CSARQGEGYTF; J: TRBJ1-2; V: TRBV20-1; length: 11; D: TRBD1
CDR3: CASSRTSGDYNEQFF; J: TRBJ2-1; V: TRBV5-1; length: 15; D: TRBD2
CDR3: CASSSGRDGYTF; J: TRBJ1-2; V: TRBV5-1; length: 12; D: NA
CDR3: CASSTLGLYGYTF; J: TRBJ1-2; V: TRBV7-2; length: 13; D: NA
CDR3: CASSQGAPSGQYF; J: TRBJ2-7; V: TRBV19; length: 13; D: TRBD1
CDR3: CASSPFDSYSSGANVLTF; J: TRBJ2-6; V: TRBV2; length: 18; D: NA
CDR3: CASSTTPGQGSSYNEQFF; J: TRBJ2-1; V: TRBV5-1; length: 18; D: TRBD1
CDR3: CASSYSRPESSYNSPLNF; J: TRBJ1-6; V: TRBV6-5; length: 18; D: NA
CDR3: CASSQSGIETQYF; J: TRBJ2-5; V: TRBV3-1; length: 13; D: NA